These 16 T cell receptor beta chains were all obtained from the same sample, sequenced in a study of blood T cell repertoires in COVID-19. The assay was immunoSEQ multiplex PCR, and TCRdb's table has in-frame clones only and misses some. The sample includes over 450,000 clones, roughly 87% of them seen just once. The sequencing input was peripheral blood. Every receptor here comes from a man aged 18 to 29 with COVID-19, enrolled during active disease.

The rearrangement joins TRBV5-5 to TRBJ1-1, with 7 bases fitting TRBD1. In germline, CDR1 is SGHKS, CDR2 YYEKEE (reference sequence). The J segment lost 5 bases and the V segment lost 3 bases, leaving 1 base of the junction unmatched. CDR3 size: 12 residues. The CDR3 loop is CASSYRGTEAFF. The CDR3 DNA sequence: TGTGCCAGCAGCTACAGGGGAACTGAAGCTTTCTTT.

The chain combines TRBV21-1 with TRBJ2-3; TRBD2 is taken as the D call from the table, unchecked against the DNA. TRBV21-1 is a pseudogene segment. The CDR3 is 15 amino acids. The CDR3 bases are TGTGCCAGCAGCAAAGCAAGAGGGATGGGAGATACGCAGTATTTT. This encodes CASSKARGMGDTQYF.

The V call is TRBV7-9, the J call TRBJ2-3, with TRBD1 matching over 9 bases. Germline loops: CDR1 SEHNR, CDR2 FQNEAQ (reference sequence). There are 17 residues in the CDR3. J gave up 0 bases and V 3 bases, and 7 bases lay outside the gene matches. CDR3 residues: CASSLGDRVSSTDTQYF. CDR3 bases: TGTGCCAGCAGCTTGGGGGACAGGGTGTCGAGCACAGATACGCAGTATTTT.

The chain carries TRBV7-2 and TRBJ2-1; TRBD2 matches at 10 bases. The CDR3 is 13 residues long. Germline V gene data show CDR1 as SGHTA and CDR2 as FQGNSA. With V trimmed by 5 bases and J by 11 bases, 6 bases remained unmatched. The CDR3 DNA follows: TGTGCCAGCAGCCCCTTAGCGGGAGGAAAGCAGTTCTTC. Amino acids: CASSPLAGGKQFF.

The chain links TRBV10-1 to TRBJ1-3; D is unresolved. The germline gives CDR1 WNHNN, CDR2 SYGVQD (reference sequence). V lost 3 bases, J lost 3 bases, and 6 bases lay in between. This CDR3 has 13 amino acids. As DNA, the CDR3 is TGCGCCAGCAGTGACGGGAATGGAAACACCATATATTTT. Protein product: CASSDGNGNTIYF.

The V call is TRBV5-1, the J call TRBJ2-7, with D possibly matching TRBD2 (6 bases). In germline, CDR1 is SGHRS, CDR2 YFSETQ. CDR3 length: 14 amino acids. Between the trimmed V and J ends, which lost 4 bases and 6 bases, there was a span of 17 bases. CDR3 sequence reads: CASSTGTPLSEQYF. The CDR3 region has the DNA TGCGCCAGCAGCACCGGGACTCCCTTAAGCGAGCAGTACTTC.

The rearrangement uses TRBV4-1 and TRBJ1-6, with 8 bases lining up with TRBD1. Trimming took 0 bases from V and 10 from J; bases not matched to a gene: 8. The germline gives CDR1 MGHRA, CDR2 YSYEKL. This CDR3 spans 16 amino acids. The CDR3 bases are TGCGCCAGCAGCCAAGATGGCGGACAGGGAACCTCACCCCTCCACTTT. It translates to CASSQDGGQGTSPLHF.

J is TRBJ2-3 and V is TRBV30, with TRBD2 identical over 12 bases. The CDR3 consists of 17 residues. Germline trimming cut 2 bases from V and 2 bases from J; bases unmatched to any gene: 8. The germline gives CDR1 GTSNPN, CDR2 SVGIG (reference sequence). The CDR3 DNA reads as TGTGCCTGGAGTAACCCCACTAGCGGGAGGTTCACAGATACGCAGTATTTT. Translated, it gives CAWSNPTSGRFTDTQYF.

This chain links TRBV5-1 with TRBJ1-3, with 7 bases that match TRBD1. The ends lost 4 bases at V and 2 bases at J; junction bases unmatched: 3. This CDR3 is 14 amino acids long. The germline CDR1 and CDR2 sequences are SGHRS and YFSETQ. The CDR3 spells CASSPDRTGNTIYF. The CDR3 bases are TGCGCCAGCAGCCCGGACAGGACTGGAAACACCATATATTTT.

The chain couples TRBV2 to TRBJ2-7; 9 bases align to TRBD2. The CDR3 contains 16 residues. Germline CDR1 is SNHLY and CDR2 is FYNNEI. Trimming at V came to 7 bases and at J to 5 bases, leaving 15 bases not matched to a gene. The CDR3 spells CASTLRRASGINEQYF. CDR3 DNA sequence: TGTGCCAGCACCCTCCGCCGGGCTAGCGGGATTAACGAGCAGTACTTC.

The sample holds one count of this clone. The chain carries TRBV11-3 and TRBJ2-1; D unresolved. The CDR3 is made up of 14 amino acids. Germline V gene lookup returns CDR1 SGHNT and CDR2 YENEEA. Deletions cut 1 base from V and 5 bases from J, with 9 bases between. The CDR3 here is CASSLGYSNNEQFF. The CDR3 bases are TGTGCCAGCAGCTTAGGGTACAGCAACAATGAGCAGTTCTTC.

The V and J genes are TRBV2 and TRBJ1-4; D remains ambiguous. In germline, CDR1 is SNHLY, CDR2 FYNNEI. Trimming removed 5 bases from V and 0 bases from J, with 10 bases in between. The CDR3 contains 15 residues. CDR3 DNA sequence: TGTGCCAGCAGTCCATTAACTACAACTAATGAAAAACTGTTTTTT. Its protein is CASSPLTTTNEKLFF.

In DNA form, the CDR3 reads TGTGCCAGCAGTTCGGACAGGCCTAGCTACAATGAGCAGTTCTTC. Its translation is CASSSDRPSYNEQFF. V is TRBV13 and J is TRBJ2-1, with 7 bases matching TRBD1. Germline trimming cut 6 bases from V and 3 bases from J; bases unmatched to any gene: 8. CDR1 PRHDT and CDR2 FYEKMQ come from the germline V gene (reference sequence). The length of the CDR3 is 15 residues.

The sample holds one count of this clone. The gene calls are TRBV7-3 and TRBJ1-4; a weak D match, TRBD1 (6 bases). Germline CDR1 reads SGHTA; CDR2 reads FQGTGA. Trimming removed 1 base from V and 3 bases from J, with 9 bases in between. The length of the CDR3 is 15 residues. The DNA for the CDR3 is TGTGCCAGCAGCTTAATGGGGGCGGCTAATGAAAAACTGTTTTTT. The encoded protein is CASSLMGAANEKLFF.

In DNA form, the CDR3 reads TGCGCCAGCAGCCAAGAAGGGCGGACAGGGGTGAGATCCGGGGAGCTGTTTTTT. This sequence encodes CASSQEGRTGVRSGELFF. The chain employs TRBV4-1 and TRBJ2-2; TRBD1 agrees at 9 bases. The CDR3 loop spans 18 amino acids. The junction had 11 bases not matched to a gene; V was cut back by 0 bases and J by 6 bases. Germline loops: CDR1 MGHRA, CDR2 YSYEKL.

The rearrangement uses TRBV18 and TRBJ1-2; 12 bases align to TRBD1. There are 15 residues in the CDR3. Germline V gene lookup returns CDR1 KGHSH and CDR2 LQKENI. V shed 0 bases and J 8 bases; nucleotides not matched to a gene: 4. This chain's CDR3 is CASSPPGQGADGYTF. DNA for the CDR3: TGTGCCAGCTCACCACCGGGACAGGGGGCAGACGGCTACACCTTC. Full variable domain (remainder filled in from reference TRBV18 and TRBJ1-2): NAGVMQNPRHLVRRRGQEARLRCSPMKGHSHVYWYRQLPEEGLKFMVYLQKENIIDESGMPKERFSAEFPKEGPSILRIQQVVRGDSAAYFCASSPPGQGADGYTFGSGTRLTVV.